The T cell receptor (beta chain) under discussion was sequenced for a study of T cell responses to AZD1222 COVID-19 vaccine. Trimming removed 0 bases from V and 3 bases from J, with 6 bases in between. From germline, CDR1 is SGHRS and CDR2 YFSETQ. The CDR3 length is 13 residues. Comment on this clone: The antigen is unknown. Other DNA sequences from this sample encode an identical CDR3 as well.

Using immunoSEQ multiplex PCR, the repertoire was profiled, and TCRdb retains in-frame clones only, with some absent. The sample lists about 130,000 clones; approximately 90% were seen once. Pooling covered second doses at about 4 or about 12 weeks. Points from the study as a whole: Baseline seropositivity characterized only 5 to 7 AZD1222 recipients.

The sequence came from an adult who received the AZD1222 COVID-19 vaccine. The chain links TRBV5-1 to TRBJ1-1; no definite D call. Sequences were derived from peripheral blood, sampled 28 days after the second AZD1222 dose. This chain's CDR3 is CASSLGEDTEAFF. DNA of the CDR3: TGCGCCAGCAGCTTGGGGGAGGACACTGAAGCTTTCTTT.